This TCR beta chain was sequenced in a study of blood T cells in healthy people across ages. Unmatched junction bases numbered 7, after V lost 4 bases and J lost 4 bases. This CDR3 comprises 15 residues. Germline V gene sequence: CDR1 MNHEY, CDR2 SMNVEV (reference sequence). Study-level points and caveats: Higher diversity, along with more naive CD4+ cells, distinguished long-lived donors from aged donors. Samples with more naive T cells showed higher observed beta diversity.

With regard to this clonotype: Its specificity is unknown.

Healthy Caucasians from Russia aged 6 to 90 served as donors. They isolated at least 7 million PBMCs from each sample. A second PCR of 7 to 11 cycles used a sample-barcoded 5' primer and a J-beta primer mix. TCRdb re-called the 5' RACE reads with MiXCR, one entry per CDR3 protein. The table includes 790,000 or so distinct CDR3 sequences, about 46% detected once. This clonotype originated in a man older than 75 in good health. J is TRBJ2-3 and V is TRBV27, with 8 nucleotides matching TRBD2. The material sequenced was blood. The CDR3 loop is CASSSSGSVPDTQYF. The CDR3 nucleotides are TGTGCCAGCAGTTCTAGCGGGTCGGTGCCAGATACGCAGTATTTT.